The clone carrying this TCR beta chain was picked up a small number of times. The antigen is undetermined. TCRdb fed the reads into MiXCR, producing one record per CDR3 protein. The table has 150,000 to 200,000 distinct CDR3 sequences, about 30% seen once. The sample is drawn from a study of T cell repertoires in cytomegalovirus infection. Study outcomes and limitations: Carriers of CMV plus the relevant HLA were identified by cumulative public TCR beta family frequency.

The germline CDR1 and CDR2 sequences are LNHDA and SQIVND (reference sequence). This CDR3 has 14 amino acids. With 6 bases removed from V and 2 bases from J, the gap between germline ends came to 14 bases. J is TRBJ2-7 and V is TRBV19; D is possibly TRBD2 (6 bases). The sequenced material came from PBMCs. This TCR derives from a human donor in good health (CMV status not recorded). Some clones in this sample may be carry-over from other donors' samples. CDR3 sequence (DNA): TGTGCCAGTAGCCGGGCGGGAACTACCTACGAGCAGTACTTC. Its protein product is CASSRAGTTYEQYF.